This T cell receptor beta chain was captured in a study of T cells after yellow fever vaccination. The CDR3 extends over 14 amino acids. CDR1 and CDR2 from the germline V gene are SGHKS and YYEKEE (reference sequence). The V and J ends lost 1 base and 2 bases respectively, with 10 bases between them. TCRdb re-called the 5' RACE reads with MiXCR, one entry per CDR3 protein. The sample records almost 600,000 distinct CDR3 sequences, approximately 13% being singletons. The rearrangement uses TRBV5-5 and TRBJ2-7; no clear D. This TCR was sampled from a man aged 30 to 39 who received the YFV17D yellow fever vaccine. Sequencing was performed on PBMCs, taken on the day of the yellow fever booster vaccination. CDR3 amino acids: CASSLNTWAYEQYF. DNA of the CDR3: TGTGCCAGCAGCTTGAATACTTGGGCCTACGAGCAGTACTTC.